One and the same sample provided the 23 T cell receptor beta chains below, sequenced in a study of T cell responses to AZD1222 COVID-19 vaccine. The assay was immunoSEQ multiplex PCR, and TCRdb's table has in-frame clones only and misses some. The sample has about 200,000 clones, 80% to 95% seen once; the top ten hold 1% to 1.5%. Sequenced material: peripheral blood, taken on day 0 of AZD1222 vaccination. The origin of the receptors is an adult in good health.

V is TRBV20-1 and J is TRBJ1-6; no firm D call. V dropped 3 bases and J dropped 9 bases, with 9 bases sitting between them. The CDR3 extends over 12 amino acids. CDR1 is DFQATT and CDR2 is SNEGSKA in the germline V gene (reference sequence). CDR3 bases: TGCAGTGCTAGTCAATTCCGTTCACCCCTCCACTTT. This codes for CSASQFRSPLHF.

This clone was seen just once. V usage is TRBV7-3 and J usage is TRBJ1-1; D is possibly TRBD1 (6 bases). The V gene lost 0 bases and the J gene lost 0 bases, with 8 bases spanning the gap. Germline CDR1 is SGHTA and CDR2 is FQGTGA. The length of the CDR3 is 15 residues. CDR3 DNA: TGTGCCAGCAGCTTAACGGGGGCGGTGAACACTGAAGCTTTCTTT. Protein: CASSLTGAVNTEAFF.

The rearrangement uses TRBV7-2 and TRBJ1-3; D may be TRBD1 (6 bases). V was shortened by 3 bases and J by 4 bases, with 10 bases between the two germline ends. The CDR3 totals 14 residues. Germline V gene lookup returns CDR1 SGHTA and CDR2 FQGNSA. The CDR3 spells CASSLNRAGNTIYF. CDR3 coding DNA: TGTGCCAGCAGCTTGAACAGGGCCGGAAACACCATATATTTT. The full variable domain, with the rest looked up from reference TRBV7-2 and TRBJ1-3, is GAGVSQSPSNKVTEKGKDVELRCDPISGHTALYWYRQSLGQGLEFLIYFQGNSAPDKSGLPSDRFSAERTGGSVSTLTIQRTQQEDSAVYLCASSLNRAGNTIYFGEGSWLTVV.

This chain uses TRBV23-1 with TRBJ2-3; a possible D gene is TRBD2 (5 bases). TRBV23-1 is an ORF; its function is uncertain. V was cut by 4 bases and J by 0 bases, with 11 bases left in between. The CDR3 runs 15 residues. The CDR3 loop is CASSPSGYSTDTQYF. The CDR3 DNA reads as TGCGCCAGCAGTCCCAGCGGATATAGCACAGATACGCAGTATTTT.

The V and J genes are TRBV6-2 or TRBV6-3 and TRBJ2-1, with D possibly matching TRBD2 (5 bases). Germline loops: CDR1 MNHEY, CDR2 SVGEGT. The CDR3 loop spans 12 amino acids. Trimming pared 5 bases from V and 9 bases from J, leaving 11 bases between. The CDR3 coding sequence is TGTGCCAGCAGTCTACCAGGAGGTGAGCAGTTCTTC. Translating it yields CASSLPGGEQFF.

The V call is TRBV4-1, the J call TRBJ2-5; D gene uncertain. Trimming took off 1 base at V and 2 bases at J, with 8 bases between the two ends. Germline CDR1 reads MGHRA; CDR2 reads YSYEKL. The CDR3 extends over 14 amino acids. The CDR3 protein is CASSQVGVQETQYF. The CDR3 DNA is TGCGCCAGCAGCCAAGTTGGGGTACAAGAGACCCAGTACTTC.

The rearrangement joins TRBV19 to TRBJ1-5; D may be TRBD1 (6 bases). This CDR3 has 18 residues. Trimming removed 5 bases at V and 1 base at J, with 21 bases between. Germline loops: CDR1 LNHDA, CDR2 SQIVND (reference sequence). The CDR3 loop is CASSPLPGVGGSNQPQHF. The DNA of the CDR3 is TGTGCCAGTAGTCCCCTTCCAGGGGTCGGAGGGAGCAATCAGCCCCAGCATTTT.

This chain uses TRBV24-1 with TRBJ2-2; no definite D call. This CDR3 contains 14 residues. CDR1 and CDR2 from the germline V gene are KGHDR and SFDVKD. V was pared by 2 bases and J by 6 bases, with 9 bases between. DNA of the CDR3: TGTGCCACCAGTGATTCGCTAATCCCCGGGGAGCTGTTTTTT. Its translation: CATSDSLIPGELFF.

This rearrangement joins TRBV7-3 to TRBJ1-1, with D possibly matching TRBD1 (5 bases). The V end lost 7 bases, the J end lost 2 bases, and 23 bases lay between the germline ends. This CDR3 comprises 17 residues. CDR1 is SGHTA, CDR2 FQGTGA, per germline. CDR3 DNA: TGTGCCAGCACCATAAGGGAGATTTGGGGGGTAAACACTGAAGCTTTCTTT. It specifies CASTIREIWGVNTEAFF.

V and J are TRBV6-5 and TRBJ2-7; TRBD2 matches at 9 bases. Germline-derived CDR1 and CDR2 are MNHEY and SVGAGI. The CDR3 extends over 15 amino acids. V trimming: 6 bases; J trimming: 0 bases; junction bases outside the gene matches: 6. CDR3 sequence reads: CASRQSGGSSYEQYF. CDR3 nucleotides: TGTGCCAGCAGACAAAGCGGGGGGTCCTCCTACGAGCAGTACTTC.

A word on this clone: This sample also contains other DNA sequences that code for the same CDR3. This chain joins TRBV9 and TRBJ1-1; maybe TRBD1 (5 bases). CDR3 length: 14 amino acids. Germline CDR1 is SGDLS and CDR2 is YYNGEE. V lost 0 bases to trimming and J lost 1 base, with 7 bases between them. In DNA, the CDR3 is TGTGCCAGCAGCGTAGGGGGGGAGAACACTGAAGCTTTCTTT. As protein: CASSVGGENTEAFF.

CDR3 DNA: TGTGCCAGCAGCATACAGGGTGCCGATCAGCCCCAGCATTTT. Encoded protein: CASSIQGADQPQHF. The rearrangement links TRBV5-6 to TRBJ1-5; a weak D match, TRBD1 (6 bases). V lost 4 bases, J lost 5 bases, and 13 bases lay in between. Germline-derived CDR1 and CDR2 are SGHDT and YYEEEE. This CDR3 contains 14 residues.

This chain connects TRBV4-1 to TRBJ1-2, with TRBD1 as a possible D gene (5 bases). Trimming took 2 bases from V and 0 from J, leaving 7 bases between them. Per the germline V gene, CDR1 is MGHRA and CDR2 is YSYEKL. The CDR3 covers 14 residues. CDR3 bases: TGCGCCAGCAGCCAAACGGGGGCTAACTATGGCTACACCTTC. The encoded protein is CASSQTGANYGYTF.

The chain recombines TRBV12-3 or TRBV12-4 with TRBJ1-2; a weak D match, TRBD1 (6 bases). Trimming removed 8 bases at V and 9 bases at J, with 16 bases between. This CDR3 comprises 12 residues. Here the CDR3 reads CASGKGHLRYTF. As DNA, the CDR3 is TGTGCCAGCGGAAAGGGACACTTGCGCTACACCTTC.

The DNA of the CDR3 is TGTGCCAGCAGCCCGAGGGGGGGCTTCACCGGGGAGCTGTTTTTT. Translated, it gives CASSPRGGFTGELFF. The genes are TRBV27 and TRBJ2-2; D is possibly TRBD2 (7 bases). Germline V gene sequence: CDR1 MNHEY, CDR2 SMNVEV (reference sequence). The ends were cut back, 6 bases at V and 4 bases at J, with 15 bases in the middle. The CDR3 loop spans 15 amino acids.

The chain is built from TRBV5-1 and TRBJ2-7, with D unclear. CDR3 size: 14 residues. CDR1 is SGHRS, CDR2 YFSETQ, per germline. The ends were cut back, 0 bases at V and 2 bases at J, with 9 bases in the middle. CDR3 sequence reads: CASSLAVRTYEQYF. The CDR3 nucleotides read TGCGCCAGCAGCTTGGCCGTAAGGACCTACGAGCAGTACTTC.

The chain employs TRBV6-5 and TRBJ1-1; D ambiguous. Germline V lookup: CDR1 MNHEY, CDR2 SVGAGI. The CDR3 covers 12 residues. V lost 8 bases, J lost 7 bases, and 14 bases lay in between. CDR3 in DNA: TGTGCCAGCCATACTAGGGCAGATGAAGCTTTCTTT. It is translated as CASHTRADEAFF.

The J gene is TRBJ2-1, the V gene TRBV29-1, with 9 bases matching TRBD1. Germline V lookup: CDR1 SQVTM, CDR2 ANQGSEA. V was pared by 6 bases and J by 8 bases, with 8 bases of the junction left unmatched. This CDR3 region has 13 residues. CDR3 DNA sequence: TGCAGCGTCGGTACCGGGACAGGGCATGAGCAGTTCTTC. This translates into CSVGTGTGHEQFF.

This sequence joins TRBV7-6 and TRBJ2-3, with 7 bases that match TRBD2. From germline, CDR1 is SGHVS and CDR2 FNYEAQ. V trimming: 0 bases; J trimming: 2 bases; junction bases outside the gene matches: 8. This CDR3 has 17 amino acids. CDR3 nucleotides: TGTGCCAGCAGCTTAGCGGGAGGGACCCCCTTCACAGATACGCAGTATTTT. It encodes CASSLAGGTPFTDTQYF.

V and J are TRBV7-2 and TRBJ2-3; perhaps TRBD2 as D (5 bases). The CDR3 has 15 residues. V lost 8 bases and J lost 3, with 18 bases in between. Looked up from germline, CDR1 is SGHTA and CDR2 is FQGNSA. CDR3 residues: CASGSPSLATDTQYF. CDR3 DNA: TGTGCCAGCGGGTCTCCTAGCCTCGCTACAGATACGCAGTATTTT.

The J gene is TRBJ1-2, the V gene TRBV2; maybe TRBD1 (6 bases). The CDR3 totals 12 residues. Trimming left V 8 bases short and J 8 bases short, with 15 bases between. Germline V gene lookup returns CDR1 SNHLY and CDR2 FYNNEI. The CDR3 region has the DNA TGTGCCAGCCGGATAGGGGGGTTCGGCTACACCTTC. It encodes CASRIGGFGYTF. Variable domain in full (rest from reference TRBV2 and TRBJ1-2): EPEVTQTPSHQVTQMGQEVILRCVPISNHLYFYWYRQILGQKVEFLVSFYNNEISEKSEIFDDQFSVERPDGSNFTLKIRSTKLEDSAMYFCASRIGGFGYTFGSGTRLTVV.

The chain joins TRBV12-3 or TRBV12-4 to TRBJ2-7; the D gene could be TRBD1 or TRBD2 (5 bases each). Deletions cut 5 bases from V and 12 bases from J, with 14 bases between. This CDR3 region has 11 residues. The DNA of the CDR3 is TGTGCCAGCAGTCCCGGGACCGCGCGGTACTTC. It translates to CASSPGTARYF.

The V gene is TRBV23-1, the J gene TRBJ1-4; D remains ambiguous. TRBV23-1 is an open reading frame whose function is uncertain. This CDR3 has 14 residues. Trimming left V 4 bases short and J 3 bases short, with 9 bases between. CDR3 sequence: CASSLGRPNEKLFF. CDR3 sequence (DNA): TGCGCCAGCAGTCTTGGCAGGCCTAATGAAAAACTGTTTTTT.